This passage covers 13 T cell receptor beta chains from one sample sequenced in a study of control samples from healthy donors and cancer patients. Repertoires were generated with immunoSEQ multiplex PCR, while TCRdb's copy carries only in-frame clones and drops some. The table lists around 89,000 clones, almost 85% of them singletons, with over 7.5% in the top ten. The sequenced sample consisted of blood. These receptors were obtained from a woman aged 60-75 years in good health.

The chain recombines TRBV2 with TRBJ2-7; 9 nucleotides align to TRBD2. The length of the CDR3 is 14 residues. V shed 10 bases, J shed 0 bases, and the junction held 7 bases outside the gene matches. The germline CDR1 and CDR2 sequences are SNHLY and FYNNEI. CDR3 in amino acids: CATRSGRSSYEQYF. The CDR3 DNA sequence: TGTGCCACCCGAAGCGGGAGGAGCTCCTACGAGCAGTACTTC. Supplemented by reference TRBV2 and TRBJ2-7, the full variable domain reads EPEVTQTPSHQVTQMGQEVILRCVPISNHLYFYWYRQILGQKVEFLVSFYNNEISEKSEIFDDQFSVERPDGSNFTLKIRSTKLEDSAMYFCATRSGRSSYEQYFGPGTRLTVT.

The chain joins TRBV5-1 to TRBJ2-7, with TRBD1 matching 10 bases. The CDR3 has 15 residues. V trimming: 0 bases; J trimming: 5 bases; junction bases outside the gene matches: 5. Germline CDR1 reads SGHRS; CDR2 reads YFSETQ. CDR3 region: CASSLATGQGNEQYF. CDR3 bases: TGCGCCAGCAGCTTGGCCACGGGACAGGGGAACGAGCAGTACTTC.

The chain employs TRBV14 and TRBJ1-2; perhaps TRBD1 as D (6 bases). Germline V gene lookup returns CDR1 SGHDN and CDR2 FVKESK. CDR3 length: 14 residues. V lost 1 base to trimming and J lost 4 bases, with 10 bases between them. CDR3 in amino acids: CASSQVQGSYGYTF. DNA of the CDR3: TGTGCCAGCAGCCAAGTGCAGGGGAGCTATGGCTACACCTTC.

The V and J genes are TRBV10-3 and TRBJ2-7; D is uncertain. This CDR3 has 12 residues. V lost 6 bases, J lost 5 bases, and 11 bases lay in between. Germline CDR1 ENHRY, CDR2 SYGVKD. The CDR3 spells CAIRGTSHEQYF. CDR3 bases: TGTGCCATCAGGGGCACATCTCACGAGCAGTACTTC.

This clone was counted between two and nine times. V usage is TRBV7-9 and J usage is TRBJ2-2; no clear D gene. The germline V gene encodes CDR1 SEHNR and CDR2 FQNEAQ (reference sequence). This CDR3 is built from 13 residues. Trimming left V 5 bases short and J 0 bases short, with 4 bases between. For the CDR3, the DNA is TGTGCCAGCAGCCCTGCGAACACCGGGGAGCTGTTTTTT. This sequence encodes CASSPANTGELFF.

The J gene is TRBJ1-5, the V gene TRBV12-3 or TRBV12-4; a weak D match, TRBD1 (6 bases). There are 13 residues in the CDR3. Between the trimmed V and J ends, which lost 8 bases and 2 bases, there was a span of 10 bases. The CDR3 is CASVAGGNQPQHF. The CDR3 bases are TGTGCCAGCGTTGCAGGGGGCAATCAGCCCCAGCATTTT.

This clone was seen just once. The chain is built from TRBV19 and TRBJ2-1, with D possibly being TRBD1 (5 bases). Germline-derived CDR1 and CDR2 are LNHDA and SQIVND (reference sequence). The V and J ends lost 3 bases and 4 bases respectively, with 10 bases between them. This CDR3 is 14 amino acids long. CDR3 loop: CASSMGQGYNEQFF. CDR3 DNA sequence: TGTGCCAGTAGTATGGGGCAGGGTTACAATGAGCAGTTCTTC. The whole variable domain, filled in from reference TRBV19 and TRBJ2-1, reads DGGITQSPKYLFRKEGQNVTLSCEQNLNHDAMYWYRQDPGQGLRLIYYSQIVNDFQKGDIAEGYSVSREKKESFPLTVTSAQKNPTAFYLCASSMGQGYNEQFFGPGTRLTVL.

The chain's CDR3 is CASSLLDEKLFF. The CDR3, as DNA: TGTGCCAGCAGCCTTCTGGATGAAAAACTGTTTTTT. The rearrangement uses TRBV28 and TRBJ1-4; unclear D gene. Germline V CDR1 and CDR2: MDHEN, SYDVKM. The CDR3 is 12 residues long. Between the trimmed V and J ends, which lost 6 bases and 6 bases, there was a span of 8 bases. Looking up the rest from reference TRBV28 and TRBJ1-4 gives the full variable domain: DVKVTQSSRYLVKRTGEKVFLECVQDMDHENMFWYRQDPGLGLRLIYFSYDVKMKEKGDIPEGYSVSREKKERFSLILESASTNQTSMYLCASSLLDEKLFFGSGTQLSVL.

This clone was observed at least ten times. The gene calls are TRBV7-2 and TRBJ1-6; no definite D call. The germline V and J ends were trimmed by 5 bases and 8 bases, with 10 bases remaining between them. From germline, CDR1 is SGHTA and CDR2 FQGNSA. This CDR3 has 13 residues. The CDR3 reads CASSQILDSPLHF. The CDR3 DNA follows: TGTGCCAGCAGCCAAATTCTAGATTCACCCCTCCACTTT.

The rearrangement uses TRBV18 and TRBJ2-6; D perhaps matches TRBD1 (5 bases). V lost 6 bases to trimming and J lost 1 base, with 10 bases between them. The CDR3 spans 15 residues. Germline V gives CDR1 KGHSH, CDR2 LQKENI. For the CDR3, the DNA is TGTGCCAGCTCGCGGACAATATCTGGGGCCAACGTCCTGACTTTC. Translated: CASSRTISGANVLTF.

The chain is built from TRBV19 and TRBJ2-6, with D unresolved. CDR1 and CDR2 (germline): LNHDA, SQIVND (reference sequence). The CDR3 runs 16 residues. V was trimmed by 3 bases and J by 0 bases, leaving 9 bases between them. The CDR3 DNA follows: TGTGCCAGTAGTATGGAGTTAAACTCTGGGGCCAACGTCCTGACTTTC. Translating gives CASSMELNSGANVLTF.

The genes are TRBV19 and TRBJ1-5, with no clear D. V lost 6 bases and J lost 9, with 15 bases in between. The length of the CDR3 is 13 residues. Germline CDR1 and CDR2: LNHDA and SQIVND (reference sequence). CDR3: CASSSRGSGPQHF. For the CDR3, the DNA is TGTGCCAGTAGCAGTCGGGGATCTGGGCCCCAGCATTTT.

The CDR3 sequence is CASSAGTFGTDTQYF. CDR3 sequence (DNA): TGTGCCAGCAGCGCTGGGACTTTCGGCACAGATACGCAGTATTTT. The V gene is TRBV5-4, the J gene TRBJ2-3; possibly TRBD2 for D (6 bases). The length of the CDR3 is 15 residues. V was cut by 4 bases and J by 1 base, with 13 bases left in between. The germline V gene has CDR1 SGHNT and CDR2 YYREEE (reference sequence).